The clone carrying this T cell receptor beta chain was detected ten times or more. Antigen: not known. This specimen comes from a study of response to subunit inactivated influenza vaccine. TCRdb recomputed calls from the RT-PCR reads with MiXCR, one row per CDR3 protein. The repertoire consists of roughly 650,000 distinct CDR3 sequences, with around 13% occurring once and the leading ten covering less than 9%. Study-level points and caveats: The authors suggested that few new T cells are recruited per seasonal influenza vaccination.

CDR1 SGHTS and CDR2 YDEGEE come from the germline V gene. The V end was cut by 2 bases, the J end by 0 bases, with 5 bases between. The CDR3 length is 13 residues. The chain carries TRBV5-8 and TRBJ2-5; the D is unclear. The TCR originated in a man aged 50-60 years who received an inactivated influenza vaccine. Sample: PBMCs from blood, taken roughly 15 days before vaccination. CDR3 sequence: CASSFGHQETQYF. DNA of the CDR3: TGTGCCAGCAGCTTTGGACACCAAGAGACCCAGTACTTC.